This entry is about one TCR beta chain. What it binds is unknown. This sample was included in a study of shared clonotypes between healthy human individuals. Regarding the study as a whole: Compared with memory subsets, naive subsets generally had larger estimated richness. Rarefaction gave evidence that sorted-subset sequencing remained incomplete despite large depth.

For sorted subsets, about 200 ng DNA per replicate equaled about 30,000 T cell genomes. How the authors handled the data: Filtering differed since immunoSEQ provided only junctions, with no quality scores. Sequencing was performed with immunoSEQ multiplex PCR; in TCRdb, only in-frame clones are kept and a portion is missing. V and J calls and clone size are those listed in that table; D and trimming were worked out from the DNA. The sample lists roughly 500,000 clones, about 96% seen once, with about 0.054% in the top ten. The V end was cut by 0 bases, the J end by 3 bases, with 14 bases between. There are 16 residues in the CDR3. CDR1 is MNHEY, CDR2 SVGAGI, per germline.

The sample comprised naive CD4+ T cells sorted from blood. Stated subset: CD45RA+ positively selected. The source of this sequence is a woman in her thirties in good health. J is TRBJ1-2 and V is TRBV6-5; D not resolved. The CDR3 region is CASSYSPVAGHYGYTF. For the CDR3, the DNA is TGTGCCAGCAGTTACTCACCCGTGGCAGGTCACTATGGCTACACCTTC.